A selection of T cell receptor beta chains follows, all from one sample in a study of T cells after yellow fever vaccination. Each CDR3 protein gets one entry after TCRdb re-called the 5' RACE reads with MiXCR. The table has about 430,000 distinct CDR3 sequences, around a sixth seen once; the top ten hold 15% to 20%. The material sequenced was PBMCs, taken before the yellow fever booster vaccination. Receptor source: a man younger than 35 who received the YFV17D yellow fever vaccine. CDR3s include the opening cysteine and the closing phenylalanine or tryptophan. A D gene is named only where the DNA matches it firmly. The size of a clone is reported for some rows only, either as once, few or many, or as a class for expanded clones.

D gene: TRBD1; clone size: few; V gene: TRBV9; J gene: TRBJ1-4; CDR3 protein: CASSDGQGILIREKLFF; CDR3 DNA: TGTGCCAGCAGCGACGGACAGGGGATACTTATAAGGGAAAAACTGTTTTTT
D gene: .; clone size: .; V gene: TRBV12-3/TRBV12-4; J gene: TRBJ2-1; CDR3 protein: CASSLRGWGLFF; CDR3 DNA: TGTGCCAGCAGTTTACGGGGGTGGGGTTTGTTCTTC
D gene: TRBD1; clone size: few; V gene: TRBV27; J gene: TRBJ1-1; CDR3 protein: CASMEKGGWSYTEAFF; CDR3 DNA: TGTGCCAGCATGGAAAAAGGGGGCTGGAGTTACACTGAAGCTTTCTTT
D gene: TRBD2; clone size: .; V gene: TRBV2; J gene: TRBJ2-5; CDR3 protein: CASSRLAGGRVETQYF; CDR3 DNA: TGTGCCAGCAGCCGACTAGCGGGGGGGAGGGTAGAGACCCAGTACTTC
D gene: TRBD1; clone size: .; V gene: TRBV29-1; J gene: TRBJ2-4; CDR3 protein: CSVEAVRTGVGAKNIQYF; CDR3 DNA: TGCAGCGTTGAAGCAGTGAGGACAGGGGTGGGGGCCAAAAACATTCAGTACTTC
D gene: .; clone size: .; V gene: TRBV21-1; J gene: TRBJ2-3; CDR3 protein: CAGSGGSVDTQYF; CDR3 DNA: TGTGCCGGGTCGGGGGGCTCCGTAGATACGCAGTATTTT
D gene: TRBD1; clone size: .; V gene: TRBV6-1; J gene: TRBJ2-5; CDR3 protein: CASIFGMGQFQETQYF; CDR3 DNA: TGTGCCAGCATTTTCGGGATGGGACAGTTCCAAGAGACCCAGTACTTC
D gene: .; clone size: .; V gene: TRBV11-2; J gene: TRBJ2-2; CDR3 protein: CASSLVGPSTGELFF; CDR3 DNA: TGTGCCAGCAGCTTAGTTGGCCCTAGTACCGGGGAGCTGTTTTTT
D gene: .; clone size: .; V gene: TRBV28; J gene: TRBJ2-2; CDR3 protein: CAGSTNQGFQHTGELFF; CDR3 DNA: TGTGCCGGAAGCACCAATCAGGGCTTCCAACACACCGGGGAGCTGTTTTTT
D gene: TRBD1; clone size: many; V gene: TRBV10-3; J gene: TRBJ2-5; CDR3 protein: CAIRRHDREETQYF; CDR3 DNA: TGTGCCATCCGTCGACATGACAGGGAAGAGACCCAGTACTTC
D gene: .; clone size: few; V gene: TRBV29-1; J gene: TRBJ2-5; CDR3 protein: CSGGQVRETQYF; CDR3 DNA: TGCAGCGGGGGGCAGGTCAGGGAGACCCAGTACTTC
D gene: TRBD2; clone size: few; V gene: TRBV5-1; J gene: TRBJ2-3; CDR3 protein: CASSAGTRHGTDTQYF; CDR3 DNA: TGCGCCAGCAGCGCCGGGACTAGACACGGCACAGATACGCAGTATTTT
D gene: .; clone size: few; V gene: TRBV6-5; J gene: TRBJ2-6; CDR3 protein: CASRFFTTGANVLTF; CDR3 DNA: TGTGCCAGCAGGTTCTTCACTACTGGGGCCAACGTCCTGACTTTC
D gene: .; clone size: .; V gene: TRBV6-2/TRBV6-3; J gene: TRBJ1-1; CDR3 protein: CASSYGRGRDTEAFF; CDR3 DNA: TGTGCCAGCAGTTACGGTCGCGGAAGGGACACTGAAGCTTTCTTT
D gene: .; clone size: few; V gene: TRBV5-1; J gene: TRBJ2-5; CDR3 protein: CASSLDLETQYF; CDR3 DNA: TGTGCCAGCAGCTTAGATTTGGAGACCCAGTACTTC
D gene: .; clone size: .; V gene: TRBV6-2/TRBV6-3; J gene: TRBJ2-5; CDR3 protein: CASSPNQWRGFQYF; CDR3 DNA: TGTGCCAGCAGTCCTAATCAGTGGCGAGGATTCCAGTACTTC
D gene: .; clone size: .; V gene: TRBV20-1; J gene: TRBJ1-5; CDR3 protein: CSARVRGNGNQPQHF; CDR3 DNA: TGCAGTGCTAGAGTTAGGGGGAACGGCAATCAGCCCCAGCATTTT
D gene: .; clone size: .; V gene: TRBV7-3; J gene: TRBJ2-2; CDR3 protein: CASSPGMGANTGELFF; CDR3 DNA: TGTGCCAGCAGCCCAGGGATGGGGGCGAACACCGGGGAGCTGTTTTTT
D gene: .; clone size: .; V gene: TRBV20-1; J gene: TRBJ2-3; CDR3 protein: CSAPSQGSTDTQYF; CDR3 DNA: TGCAGTGCTCCTTCGCAGGGTAGCACAGATACGCAGTATTTT
D gene: TRBD2; clone size: .; V gene: TRBV6-5; J gene: TRBJ2-1; CDR3 protein: CASSYSATSGYNEQFF; CDR3 DNA: TGTGCCAGCAGTTACTCGGCGACTAGCGGGTACAATGAGCAGTTCTTC
D gene: .; clone size: .; V gene: TRBV11-3; J gene: TRBJ2-5; CDR3 protein: CASSLGGRGAETQYF; CDR3 DNA: TGTGCCAGCAGCTTGGGGGGGCGTGGGGCGGAGACCCAGTACTTC
D gene: .; clone size: .; V gene: TRBV6-5; J gene: TRBJ2-7; CDR3 protein: CASSYTVSYEQYF; CDR3 DNA: TGTGCCAGCAGTTACACAGTCTCCTACGAGCAGTACTTC
D gene: TRBD2; clone size: many; V gene: TRBV15; J gene: TRBJ2-7; CDR3 protein: CATSTGLANEQYF; CDR3 DNA: TGTGCCACCAGCACGGGACTAGCGAACGAGCAGTACTTC
D gene: .; clone size: few; V gene: TRBV4-1; J gene: TRBJ1-2; CDR3 protein: CASSQDRGGRGGYTF; CDR3 DNA: TGCGCCAGCAGCCAAGACCGCGGGGGCCGCGGGGGCTACACCTTC